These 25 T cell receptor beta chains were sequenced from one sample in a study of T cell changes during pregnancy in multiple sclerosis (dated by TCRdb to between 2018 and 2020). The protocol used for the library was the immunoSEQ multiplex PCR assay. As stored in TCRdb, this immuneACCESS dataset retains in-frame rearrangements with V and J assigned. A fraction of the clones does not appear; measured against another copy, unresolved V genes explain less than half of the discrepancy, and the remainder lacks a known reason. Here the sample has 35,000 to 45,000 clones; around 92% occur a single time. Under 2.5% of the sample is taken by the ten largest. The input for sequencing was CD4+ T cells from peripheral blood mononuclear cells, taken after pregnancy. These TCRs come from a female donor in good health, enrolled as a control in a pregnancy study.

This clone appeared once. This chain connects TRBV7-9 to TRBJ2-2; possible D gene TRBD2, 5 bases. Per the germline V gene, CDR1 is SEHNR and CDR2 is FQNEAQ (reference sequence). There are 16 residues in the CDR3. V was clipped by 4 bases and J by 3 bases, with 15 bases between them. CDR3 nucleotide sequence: TGTGCCAGCAGCTCACTTCAGACTATTTACACCGGGGAGCTGTTTTTT. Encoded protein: CASSSLQTIYTGELFF.

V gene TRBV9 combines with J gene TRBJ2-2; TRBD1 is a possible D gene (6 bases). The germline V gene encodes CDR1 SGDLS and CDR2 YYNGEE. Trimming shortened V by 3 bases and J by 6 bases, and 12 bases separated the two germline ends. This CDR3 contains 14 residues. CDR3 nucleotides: TGTGCCAGCAGCGAACAGGGAAGTGCCGGGGAGCTGTTTTTT. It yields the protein CASSEQGSAGELFF.

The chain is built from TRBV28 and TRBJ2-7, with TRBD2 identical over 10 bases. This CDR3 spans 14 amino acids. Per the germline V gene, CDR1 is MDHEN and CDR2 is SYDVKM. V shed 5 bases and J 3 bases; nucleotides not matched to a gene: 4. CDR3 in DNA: TGTGCCAGCAGTCCCCTAGCGGGAGTCTACGAGCAGTACTTC. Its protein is CASSPLAGVYEQYF.

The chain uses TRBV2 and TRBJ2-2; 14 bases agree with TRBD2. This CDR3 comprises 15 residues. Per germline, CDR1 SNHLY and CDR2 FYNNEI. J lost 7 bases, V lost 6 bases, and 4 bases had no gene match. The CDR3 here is CASRRLAGGDGELFF. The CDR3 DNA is TGTGCCAGCAGGAGACTAGCGGGAGGGGACGGGGAGCTGTTTTTT.

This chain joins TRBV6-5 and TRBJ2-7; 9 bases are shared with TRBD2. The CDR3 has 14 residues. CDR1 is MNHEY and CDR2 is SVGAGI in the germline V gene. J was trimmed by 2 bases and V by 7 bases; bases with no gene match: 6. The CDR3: CASTPTSGPYEQYF. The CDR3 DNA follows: TGTGCCAGCACCCCGACTAGCGGCCCCTACGAGCAGTACTTC.

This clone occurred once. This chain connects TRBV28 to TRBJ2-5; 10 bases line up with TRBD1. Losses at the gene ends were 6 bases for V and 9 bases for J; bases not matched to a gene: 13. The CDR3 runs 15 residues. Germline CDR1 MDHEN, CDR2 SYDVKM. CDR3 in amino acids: CASSLGDRGTRPQYF. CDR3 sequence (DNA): TGTGCCAGCAGCCTGGGGGACAGGGGAACCAGGCCCCAGTACTTC.

This chain's CDR3 is CATSTPGLRHNEQFF. DNA for the CDR3: TGTGCCACCAGCACGCCGGGACTCCGGCACAATGAGCAGTTCTTC. The chain carries TRBV15 and TRBJ2-1; D is possibly TRBD2 (6 bases). The CDR3 spans 15 residues. Per germline, CDR1 LNHNV and CDR2 YYDKDF (reference sequence). V lost 4 bases and J 5 bases, leaving 15 bases between the germline ends.

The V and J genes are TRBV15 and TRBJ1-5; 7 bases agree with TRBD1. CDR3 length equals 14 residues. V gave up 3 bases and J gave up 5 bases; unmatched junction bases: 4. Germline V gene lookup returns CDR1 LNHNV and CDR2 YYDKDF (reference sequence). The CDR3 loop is CATSRTGFDQPQHF. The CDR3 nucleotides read TGTGCCACCAGCAGGACAGGGTTTGATCAGCCCCAGCATTTT.

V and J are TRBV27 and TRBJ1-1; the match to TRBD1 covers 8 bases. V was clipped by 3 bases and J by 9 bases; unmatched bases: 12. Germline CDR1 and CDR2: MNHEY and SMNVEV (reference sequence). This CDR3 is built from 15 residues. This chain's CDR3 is CASSLYGGQGMKAFF. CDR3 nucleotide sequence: TGTGCCAGCAGTTTGTACGGCGGACAGGGTATGAAAGCTTTCTTT.

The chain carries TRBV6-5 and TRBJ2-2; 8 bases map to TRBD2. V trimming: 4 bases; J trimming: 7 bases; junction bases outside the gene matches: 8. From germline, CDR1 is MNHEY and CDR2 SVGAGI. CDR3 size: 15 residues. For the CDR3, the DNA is TGTGCCAGCAGTTTAAGAGCGGGAGTCGGCGGGGAGCTGTTTTTT. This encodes CASSLRAGVGGELFF.

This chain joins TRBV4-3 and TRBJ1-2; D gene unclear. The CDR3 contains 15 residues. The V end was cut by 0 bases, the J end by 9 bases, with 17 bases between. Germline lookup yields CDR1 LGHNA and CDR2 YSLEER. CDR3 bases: TGCGCCAGCAGCCAAGATGGCAGTGTTATCGATAGCTACACCTTC. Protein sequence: CASSQDGSVIDSYTF.

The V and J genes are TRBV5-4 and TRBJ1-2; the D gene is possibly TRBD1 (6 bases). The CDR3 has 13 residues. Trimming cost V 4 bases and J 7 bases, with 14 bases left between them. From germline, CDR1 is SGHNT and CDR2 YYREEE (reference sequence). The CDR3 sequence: CASSPQGSGGYTF. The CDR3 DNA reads TGTGCCAGCAGCCCTCAGGGGAGTGGTGGCTACACCTTC.

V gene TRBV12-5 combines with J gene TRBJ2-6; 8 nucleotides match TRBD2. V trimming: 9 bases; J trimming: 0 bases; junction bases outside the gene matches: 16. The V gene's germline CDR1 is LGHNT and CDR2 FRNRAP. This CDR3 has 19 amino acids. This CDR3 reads CARGPAGGPPISGANVLTF. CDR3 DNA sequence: TGTGCTAGGGGGCCGGCGGGAGGACCCCCGATCTCTGGGGCCAACGTCCTGACTTTC.

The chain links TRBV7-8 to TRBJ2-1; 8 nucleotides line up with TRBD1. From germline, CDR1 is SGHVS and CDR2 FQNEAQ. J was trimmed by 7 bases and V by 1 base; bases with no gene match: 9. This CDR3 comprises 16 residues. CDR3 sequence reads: CASSLVGRGLGNEQFF. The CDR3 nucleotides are TGTGCCAGCAGCTTAGTCGGCAGGGGGCTGGGGAATGAGCAGTTCTTC.

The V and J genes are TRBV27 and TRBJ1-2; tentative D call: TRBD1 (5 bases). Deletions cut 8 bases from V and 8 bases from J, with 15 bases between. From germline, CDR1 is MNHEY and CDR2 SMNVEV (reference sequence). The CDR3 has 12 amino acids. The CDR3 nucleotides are TGTGCCAGCGGGGGGGGTACGGGCGGCTACACCTTC. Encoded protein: CASGGGTGGYTF.

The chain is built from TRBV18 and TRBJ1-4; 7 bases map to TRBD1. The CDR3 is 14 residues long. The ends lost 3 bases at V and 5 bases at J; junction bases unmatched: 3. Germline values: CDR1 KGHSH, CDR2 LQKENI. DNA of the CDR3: TGTGCCAGCTCACCGGGACAGCTGAATGAAAAACTGTTTTTT. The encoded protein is CASSPGQLNEKLFF.

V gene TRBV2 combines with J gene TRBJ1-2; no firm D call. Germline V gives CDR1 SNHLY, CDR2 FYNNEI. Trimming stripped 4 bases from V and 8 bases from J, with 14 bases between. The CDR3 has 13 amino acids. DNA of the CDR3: TGTGCCAGCAGTGTAGATCCTCTCTCGGGCTACACCTTC. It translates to CASSVDPLSGYTF.

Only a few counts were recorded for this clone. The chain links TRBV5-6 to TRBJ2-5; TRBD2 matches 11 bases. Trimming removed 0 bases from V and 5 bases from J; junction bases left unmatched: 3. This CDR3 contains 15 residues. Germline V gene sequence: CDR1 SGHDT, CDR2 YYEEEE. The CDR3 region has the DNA TGTGCCAGCAGCTTGGTAGCGGGGGGGCGGGAGACCCAGTACTTC. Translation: CASSLVAGGRETQYF.

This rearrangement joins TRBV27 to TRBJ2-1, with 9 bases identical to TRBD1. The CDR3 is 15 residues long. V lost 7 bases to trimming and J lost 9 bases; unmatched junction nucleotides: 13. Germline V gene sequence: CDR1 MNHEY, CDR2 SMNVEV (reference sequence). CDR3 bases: TGTGCCAGCACTCCGGGGGACAGGGTACAAGGTGAGCAGTTCTTC. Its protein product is CASTPGDRVQGEQFF.

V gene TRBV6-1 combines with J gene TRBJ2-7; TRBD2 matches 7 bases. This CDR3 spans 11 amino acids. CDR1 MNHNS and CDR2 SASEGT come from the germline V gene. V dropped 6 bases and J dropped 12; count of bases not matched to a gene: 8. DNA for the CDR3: TGTGCCAGCAGAAACGGACTAGTTCCGTACTTC. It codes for CASRNGLVPYF.

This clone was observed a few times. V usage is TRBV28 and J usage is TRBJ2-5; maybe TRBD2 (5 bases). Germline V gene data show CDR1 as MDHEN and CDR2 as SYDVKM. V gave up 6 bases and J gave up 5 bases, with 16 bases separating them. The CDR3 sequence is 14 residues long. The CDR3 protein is CASSSSGKSETQYF. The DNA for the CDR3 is TGTGCCAGCAGCTCGTCGGGGAAATCGGAGACCCAGTACTTC.

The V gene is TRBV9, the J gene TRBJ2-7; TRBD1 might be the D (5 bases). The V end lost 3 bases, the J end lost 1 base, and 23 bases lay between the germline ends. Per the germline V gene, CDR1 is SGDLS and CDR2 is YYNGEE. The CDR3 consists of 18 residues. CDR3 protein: CASSERLPLLQGSYEQYF. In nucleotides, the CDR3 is TGTGCCAGCAGCGAGCGACTGCCCCTACTGCAGGGATCCTACGAGCAGTACTTC.

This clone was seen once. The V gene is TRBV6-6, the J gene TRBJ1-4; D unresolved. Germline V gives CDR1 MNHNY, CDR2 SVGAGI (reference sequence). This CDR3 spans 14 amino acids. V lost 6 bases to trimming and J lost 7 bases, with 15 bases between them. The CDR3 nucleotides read TGTGCCAGCAGCCCAAGGCGGGGAGTTGAAAAACTGTTTTTT. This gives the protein CASSPRRGVEKLFF.

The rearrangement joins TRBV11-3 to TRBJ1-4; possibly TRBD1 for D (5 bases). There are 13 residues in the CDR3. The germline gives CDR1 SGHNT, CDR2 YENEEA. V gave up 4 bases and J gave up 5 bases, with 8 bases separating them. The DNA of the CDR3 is TGTGCCAGCAGCTCCGGGGGGAATGAAAAACTGTTTTTT. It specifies CASSSGGNEKLFF.

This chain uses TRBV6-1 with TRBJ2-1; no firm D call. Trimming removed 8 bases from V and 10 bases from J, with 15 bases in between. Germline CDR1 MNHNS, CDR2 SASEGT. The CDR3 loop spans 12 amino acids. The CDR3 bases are TGTGCCAGCTCCAGACTTTTTCGGGAGCAGTTCTTC. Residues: CASSRLFREQFF.